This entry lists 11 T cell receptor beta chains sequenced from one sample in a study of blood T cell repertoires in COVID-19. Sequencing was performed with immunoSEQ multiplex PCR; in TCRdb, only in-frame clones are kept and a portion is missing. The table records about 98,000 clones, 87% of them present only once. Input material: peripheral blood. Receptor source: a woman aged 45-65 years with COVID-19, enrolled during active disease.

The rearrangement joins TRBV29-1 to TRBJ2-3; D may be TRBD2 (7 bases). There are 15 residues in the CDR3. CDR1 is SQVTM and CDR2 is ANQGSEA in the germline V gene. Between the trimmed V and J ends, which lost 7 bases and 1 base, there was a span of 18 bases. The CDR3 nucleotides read TGCAGCGCTGACGGGGGGCCTGGGGGCACAGATACGCAGTATTTT. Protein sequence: CSADGGPGGTDTQYF.

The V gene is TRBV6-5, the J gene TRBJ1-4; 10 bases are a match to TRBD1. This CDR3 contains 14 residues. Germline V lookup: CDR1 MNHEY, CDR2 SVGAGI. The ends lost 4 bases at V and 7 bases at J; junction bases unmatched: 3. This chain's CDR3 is CASSSGQGGEKLFF. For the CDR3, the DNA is TGTGCCAGCAGTTCCGGACAGGGGGGTGAAAAACTGTTTTTT.

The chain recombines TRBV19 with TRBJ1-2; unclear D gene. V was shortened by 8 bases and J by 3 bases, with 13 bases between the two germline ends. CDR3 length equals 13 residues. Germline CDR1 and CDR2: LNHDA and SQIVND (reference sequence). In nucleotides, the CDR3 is TGTGCCAGTTTAGAGGGAACCTACTATGGCTACACCTTC. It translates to CASLEGTYYGYTF.

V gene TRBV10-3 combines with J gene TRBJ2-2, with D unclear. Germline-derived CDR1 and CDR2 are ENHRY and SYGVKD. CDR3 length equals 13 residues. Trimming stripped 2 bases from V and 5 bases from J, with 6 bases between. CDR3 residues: CAISEERTGELFF. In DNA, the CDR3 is TGTGCCATCAGTGAGGAGAGGACCGGGGAGCTGTTTTTT.

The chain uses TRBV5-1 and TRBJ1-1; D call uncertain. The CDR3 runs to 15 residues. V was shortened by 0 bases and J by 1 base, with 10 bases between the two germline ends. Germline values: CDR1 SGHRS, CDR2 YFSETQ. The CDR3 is CASSLGGIPNTEAFF. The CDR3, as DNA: TGCGCCAGCAGCTTGGGAGGTATTCCGAACACTGAAGCTTTCTTT.

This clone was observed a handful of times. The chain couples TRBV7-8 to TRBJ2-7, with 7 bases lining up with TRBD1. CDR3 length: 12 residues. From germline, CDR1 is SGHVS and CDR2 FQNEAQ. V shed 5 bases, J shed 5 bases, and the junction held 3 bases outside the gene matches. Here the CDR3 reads CASSRQGHEQYF. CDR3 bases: TGTGCCAGCAGCCGACAGGGCCACGAGCAGTACTTC.

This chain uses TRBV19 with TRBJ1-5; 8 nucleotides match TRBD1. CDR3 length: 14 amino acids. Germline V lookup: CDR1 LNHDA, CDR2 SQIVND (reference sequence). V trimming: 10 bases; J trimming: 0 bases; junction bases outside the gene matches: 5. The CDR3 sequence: CATTGGHSNQPQHF. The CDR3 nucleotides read TGTGCCACTACAGGGGGGCATAGCAATCAGCCCCAGCATTTT.

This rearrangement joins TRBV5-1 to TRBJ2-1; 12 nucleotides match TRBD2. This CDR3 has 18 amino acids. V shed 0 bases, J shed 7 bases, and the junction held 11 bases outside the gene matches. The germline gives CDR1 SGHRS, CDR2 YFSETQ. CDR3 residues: CASSLGLLAGGLGNEQFF. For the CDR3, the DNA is TGCGCCAGCAGCTTGGGCCTACTAGCGGGGGGCCTCGGGAATGAGCAGTTCTTC.

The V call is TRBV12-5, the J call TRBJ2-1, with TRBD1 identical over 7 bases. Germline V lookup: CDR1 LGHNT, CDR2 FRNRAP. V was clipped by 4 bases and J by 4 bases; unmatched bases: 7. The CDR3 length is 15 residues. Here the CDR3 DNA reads TGTGCTAGTGGTTCGCTGCGGACAGGTTACAATGAGCAGTTCTTC. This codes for CASGSLRTGYNEQFF.

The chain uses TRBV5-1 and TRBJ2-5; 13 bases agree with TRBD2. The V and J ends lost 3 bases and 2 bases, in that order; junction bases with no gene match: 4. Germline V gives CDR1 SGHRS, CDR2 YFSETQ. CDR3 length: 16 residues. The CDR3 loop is CASSWGTSGEQETQYF. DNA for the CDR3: TGCGCCAGCAGCTGGGGGACTAGCGGGGAACAAGAGACCCAGTACTTC.

The CDR3 DNA is TGTGCCTGGAGTCCAGTAGCACTTGAAAAACTGTTTTTT. Its protein product is CAWSPVALEKLFF. This sequence joins TRBV30 and TRBJ1-4; D remains ambiguous. Looked up from germline, CDR1 is GTSNPN and CDR2 is SVGIG (reference sequence). The CDR3 totals 13 residues. V lost 2 bases, J lost 7 bases, and 11 bases lay in between.